Below, 4 T cell receptor beta chains from the same sample are listed, as sequenced in a study of regulatory T cells in long-lasting Graves disease. Both iRepertoire HTBI primers and Arm-PCR of CDR3 regions were used to build the TCR beta libraries. One entry per CDR3 protein results from TCRdb running MiXCR on the multiplex PCR reads. The profile shows approximately 500,000 distinct CDR3 sequences, 20% to 25% of them singletons. The time point was: persistent/refractory GD, antithyroid drugs over 5 years with positive TRAb. After RNA was extracted from PBMCs, the TCR library was made from it. The sample consisted of peripheral blood mononuclear cells (PBMCs), taken when the disease was refractory, from a patient treated with antithyroid drugs. The source is a female donor with Graves disease.

This clonotype was counted a few times. The rearrangement uses TRBV7-9 and TRBJ1-1; D not resolved. The V end was cut by 2 bases, the J end by 1 base, with 11 bases between. CDR1 is SEHNR and CDR2 is FQNEAQ in the germline V gene (reference sequence). The CDR3 runs to 15 residues. CDR3 loop: CASSLLRVGNTEAFF. For the CDR3, the DNA is TGTGCCAGCAGCTTATTGCGGGTCGGGAACACTGAAGCTTTCTTT. The complete variable domain, with remaining parts taken from reference TRBV7-9 and TRBJ1-1, reads DTGVSQNPRHKITKRGQNVTFRCDPISEHNRLYWYRQTLGQGPEFLTYFQNEAQLEKSRLLSDRFSAERPKGSFSTLEIQRTEQGDSAMYLCASSLLRVGNTEAFFGQGTRLTVV.

This clonotype was seen ten or more times. An end of the junction differs from the germline gene, which may be a read error. The gene calls are TRBV24-1 and TRBJ1-2; no firm D call. This CDR3 contains 12 residues. Germline values: CDR1 KGHDR, CDR2 SFDVKD. CDR3 loop: CATSDLRSSISF. In nucleotides, the CDR3 is TGTGCCACCAGTGATTTGCGATCTTCGATAAGCTTC.

The gene calls are TRBV28 and TRBJ2-3; D unresolved. V was cut by 5 bases and J by 3 bases, with 12 bases left in between. Germline CDR1 is MDHEN and CDR2 is SYDVKM. The length of the CDR3 is 14 residues. The CDR3 DNA sequence: TGTGCCAGCAGTCCTCCCGTCAGAACAGATACGCAGTATTTT. This gives the protein CASSPPVRTDTQYF. Together with reference TRBV28 and TRBJ2-3, the CDR3 gives the full variable domain: DVKVTQSSRYLVKRTGEKVFLECVQDMDHENMFWYRQDPGLGLRLIYFSYDVKMKEKGDIPEGYSVSREKKERFSLILESASTNQTSMYLCASSPPVRTDTQYFGPGTRLTVL.

This clonotype was found many times. The V gene is TRBV28, the J gene TRBJ2-5; 8 positions agree with TRBD2. This CDR3 is built from 16 residues. Germline assignment: CDR1 MDHEN and CDR2 SYDVKM. With 5 bases clipped from V and 5 bases from J, the junction kept 13 bases outside the gene matches. The CDR3, as DNA: TGTGCCAGCAGTATCGGCTTTGCGGGGGGTGAGGAGACCCAGTACTTC. It specifies CASSIGFAGGEETQYF.